This is a list of T cell receptor beta chains from one sample in a study of blood T cell repertoires in COVID-19. Data came from immunoSEQ multiplex PCR; TCRdb stores just in-frame clones and leaves some out. The sample shows some 150,000 clones, more than 75% of them seen only once. Sequencing used peripheral blood. These receptors all come from a middle-aged man with acute or convalescent COVID-19. Both conserved end residues are part of each CDR3.

CDR3 protein,V gene,CDR3 length,J gene
CASTAQQGLRTEAFF,TRBV19,15,TRBJ1-1
CASSPLGQSNSPLHF,TRBV7-9,15,TRBJ1-6
CASSPQGNYGYTF,TRBV12-3/TRBV12-4,13,TRBJ1-2
CASKNQRGTYGYTF,TRBV2,14,TRBJ1-2
CASSVGGSTGELFF,TRBV9,14,TRBJ2-2
CASSFNSNEQFF,TRBV12-3/TRBV12-4,12,TRBJ2-1
CASSYLTGERGYTF,TRBV6-6,14,TRBJ1-2
CASKRLAGGSGETQYF,TRBV2,16,TRBJ2-5
CASSVNRNSPLHF,TRBV2,13,TRBJ1-6
CASSLVVGQGTQYF,TRBV5-1,14,TRBJ2-3
CASSEGQGSYEQYF,TRBV2,14,TRBJ2-7